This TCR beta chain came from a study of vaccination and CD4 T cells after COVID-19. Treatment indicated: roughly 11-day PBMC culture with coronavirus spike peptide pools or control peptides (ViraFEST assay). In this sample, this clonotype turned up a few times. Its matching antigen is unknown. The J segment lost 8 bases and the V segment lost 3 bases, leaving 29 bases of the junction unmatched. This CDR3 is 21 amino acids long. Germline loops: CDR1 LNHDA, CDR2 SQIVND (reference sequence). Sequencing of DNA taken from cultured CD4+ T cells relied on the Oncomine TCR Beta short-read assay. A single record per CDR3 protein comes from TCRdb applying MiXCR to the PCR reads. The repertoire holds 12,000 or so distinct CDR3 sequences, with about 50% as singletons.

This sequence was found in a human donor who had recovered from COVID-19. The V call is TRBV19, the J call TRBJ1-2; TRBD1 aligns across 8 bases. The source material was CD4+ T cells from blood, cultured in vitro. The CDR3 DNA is TGTGCCAGTAGTATCCACGCGTCGGACAGGGTGGATAGGCTAAGTGGGGGAGGCTACACCTTC. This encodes CASSIHASDRVDRLSGGGYTF.